These 19 T cell receptor beta chains share one sample of origin, sequenced in a study of Graves' ophthalmopathy and Graves' hyperthyroidism. The authors amplified TCR beta CDR3 regions, and they did so from RNA transcripts for repertoire sequencing. HTBI primers primed a first-round RT-PCR, and a second-round multiplex PCR followed. Using its own MiXCR run on the multiplex PCR reads, TCRdb lists one record per CDR3 protein. The sample records 650,000 to 800,000 distinct CDR3 sequences, roughly 39% being singletons. The sequenced sample consisted of peripheral blood. The receptors stem from an adult man with Graves' ophthalmopathy.

The chain recombines TRBV25-1 with TRBJ2-3; 10 nucleotides match TRBD2. The germline V gene encodes CDR1 MGHDK and CDR2 SYGVNS. The CDR3 is made up of 15 amino acids. Unmatched junction bases numbered 14, after V lost 6 bases and J lost 11 bases. The CDR3 region has the DNA TGTGCCAGCAGATCAGCGGGAGGGGACTACAATGAGCAGTATTTT. Protein: CASRSAGGDYNEQYF.

This clonotype was detected only a few times. The chain has TRBV9 and TRBJ2-7; tentatively, D is TRBD1 or TRBD2 (5 bases each). V shed 4 bases and J shed 9 bases, with 20 bases lying between them. The germline V gene encodes CDR1 SGDLS and CDR2 YYNGEE. The CDR3 sequence is 14 residues long. CDR3 sequence: CASSQVQATTGQYF. The DNA for the CDR3 is TGTGCCAGCAGCCAAGTACAGGCGACTACGGGGCAGTACTTC.

The chain links TRBV6-6 to TRBJ1-1; 7 bases match TRBD1. Germline CDR1 is MNHNY and CDR2 is SVGAGI (reference sequence). Trimming at V came to 0 bases and at J to 2 bases, leaving 3 bases not matched to a gene. The CDR3 is 15 residues long. The CDR3 spells CASSYSTGRNTEAFF. CDR3 DNA: TGTGCCAGCAGTTACTCGACAGGGCGAAACACTGAAGCTTTCTTT.

The V and J genes are TRBV3-1 and TRBJ2-5; possibly TRBD1 for D (6 bases). Germline assignment: CDR1 LGHDT and CDR2 YNNKEL (reference sequence). V dropped 4 bases and J dropped 2 bases, with 17 bases sitting between them. The CDR3 is 16 residues long. CDR3 sequence reads: CASSPTDRLGQETQYF. The CDR3 nucleotides read TGTGCCAGCAGCCCTACGGACAGATTGGGTCAAGAGACCCAGTACTTC.

The chain carries TRBV30 and TRBJ1-2; 9 nucleotides match TRBD1. The CDR3 spans 13 residues. Trimming took 5 bases from V and 8 from J; bases not matched to a gene: 9. CDR1 GTSNPN and CDR2 SVGIG come from the germline V gene (reference sequence). The CDR3 nucleotides are TGTGCCTGGCGAAACACCGGGACAGGGGGCTACACCTTC. Its protein is CAWRNTGTGGYTF.

In its sample, this clonotype was seen many times. The V call is TRBV6-5, the J call TRBJ1-2, with a weak D call TRBD1 (6 bases). V was shortened by 2 bases and J by 4 bases, with 11 bases between the two germline ends. This CDR3 has 14 residues. Germline V gene sequence: CDR1 MNHEY, CDR2 SVGAGI. CDR3 residues: CASSYGGQAYGYTF. The CDR3 coding sequence is TGTGCCAGCAGTTACGGGGGGCAGGCCTATGGCTACACCTTC.

This clonotype was detected many times. The chain employs TRBV4-1 and TRBJ1-4; the D gene is possibly TRBD1 (5 bases). The CDR3 spans 15 residues. Germline values: CDR1 MGHRA, CDR2 YSYEKL. V was trimmed by 2 bases and J by 10 bases, leaving 17 bases between them. CDR3: CASSQQPGMMGKLFF. Here the CDR3 DNA reads TGCGCCAGCAGCCAACAACCAGGGATGATGGGAAAACTGTTTTTT.

This clonotype was recorded at least ten times. The CDR3: CSATRGGDYNSPLHF. The CDR3 coding sequence is TGCAGCGCAACAAGGGGGGGGGACTATAATTCACCCCTCCACTTT. The V gene is TRBV20-1, the J gene TRBJ1-6; D may be TRBD1 (6 bases). The germline CDR1 and CDR2 sequences are DFQATT and SNEGSKA (reference sequence). There are 15 residues in the CDR3.

The chain uses TRBV14 and TRBJ1-2, with TRBD1 matching over 7 bases. Germline trimming cut 0 bases from V and 4 bases from J; bases unmatched to any gene: 2. In germline, CDR1 is SGHDN, CDR2 FVKESK. The CDR3 extends over 14 amino acids. DNA of the CDR3: TGTGCCAGCAGCCAAGAGAGGACAGGCTATGGCTACACCTTC. Residues: CASSQERTGYGYTF.

This clonotype was detected only a few times. The V call is TRBV6-4, the J call TRBJ1-5; 7 nucleotides line up with TRBD1. Germline lookup yields CDR1 MRHNA and CDR2 SNTAGT. The CDR3 sequence is 14 residues long. J gave up 7 bases and V 2 bases, and 5 bases lay outside the gene matches. The CDR3 coding sequence is TGTGCCAGCAGTGACGTGAGGGGGCGACAGCCCCAGCATTTT. Translation: CASSDVRGRQPQHF.

This clonotype occurred many times. V gene TRBV19 combines with J gene TRBJ2-7, with 9 bases aligning to TRBD1. V trimming: 5 bases; J trimming: 5 bases; junction bases outside the gene matches: 10. Germline CDR1 reads LNHDA; CDR2 reads SQIVND (reference sequence). CDR3 length: 15 amino acids. The CDR3 spells CASSGAGQGGHEQYF. DNA for the CDR3: TGTGCCAGTAGTGGCGCGGGACAGGGAGGCCACGAGCAGTACTTC. Looking up the rest from reference TRBV19 and TRBJ2-7 gives the full variable domain: DGGITQSPKYLFRKEGQNVTLSCEQNLNHDAMYWYRQDPGQGLRLIYYSQIVNDFQKGDIAEGYSVSREKKESFPLTVTSAQKNPTAFYLCASSGAGQGGHEQYFGPGTRLTVT.

This clonotype has ten or more counts. The chain carries TRBV7-9 and TRBJ1-2; TRBD1 aligns across 7 bases. V shed 5 bases, J shed 6 bases, and the junction held 3 bases outside the gene matches. Germline V lookup: CDR1 SEHNR, CDR2 FQNEAQ (reference sequence). The CDR3 is made up of 12 amino acids. The CDR3 nucleotides read TGTGCCAGCAGCAGGGACAGACATGGCTACACCTTC. Encoded protein: CASSRDRHGYTF.

The J gene is TRBJ2-1, the V gene TRBV10-3; 10 bases align to TRBD2. The CDR3 is made up of 16 amino acids. CDR1 is ENHRY, CDR2 SYGVKD, per germline. The V segment lost 0 bases and the J segment 8 bases; nucleotides outside the gene matches: 7. In nucleotides, the CDR3 is TGTGCCATCAGTGAGTCAAGCGGGGGGGCCTCCCATGAGCAGTTCTTC. Residues: CAISESSGGASHEQFF.

The V call is TRBV15, the J call TRBJ2-5, with D perhaps given as TRBD1 or TRBD2 (6 bases each). The germline V and J ends were trimmed by 5 bases and 5 bases, with 21 bases remaining between them. The CDR3 contains 16 residues. Germline V lookup: CDR1 LNHNV, CDR2 YYDKDF (reference sequence). The CDR3 DNA reads TGTGCCACCAGCGGTTTCGTGGGGGGCGGACGGGAGACCCAGTACTTC. Its translation: CATSGFVGGGRETQYF.

This clonotype came up many times. This sequence joins TRBV29-1 and TRBJ1-3; D is unresolved. The germline V gene has CDR1 SQVTM and CDR2 ANQGSEA. Trimming cost V 4 bases and J 4 bases, with 11 bases left between them. CDR3 length: 13 amino acids. This CDR3 is CSVADILGNTIYF. CDR3 sequence (DNA): TGCAGCGTTGCTGACATTTTGGGAAACACCATATATTTT.

With respect to this clonotype: This may be a read error: a much more frequent sequence differs by one nucleotide. The CDR3 ends on some other residue instead of the conserved phenylalanine or tryptophan, so this is likely a read error. The genes are TRBV19 and TRBJ1-5; TRBD1 is a possible D gene (6 bases). CDR1 LNHDA and CDR2 SQIVND come from the germline V gene (reference sequence). V was pared by 3 bases and J by 7 bases, with 10 bases between. The CDR3 consists of 13 residues. The CDR3 region is CASSIWGAQPQHL. CDR3 in DNA: TGTGCCAGTAGTATTTGGGGGGCCCAGCCCCAGCATCTT.

This clonotype has more than one count but fewer than ten. The chain combines TRBV20-1 with TRBJ2-2; the D gene is possibly TRBD2 (6 bases). Germline CDR1 is DFQATT and CDR2 is SNEGSKA (reference sequence). V lost 3 bases and J lost 7, with 6 bases in between. CDR3 length: 11 amino acids. The CDR3 DNA sequence: TGCAGTGCTAGGGGGGGCGGGGAGCTGTTTTTT. This gives the protein CSARGGGELFF.

Comment on this clonotype: A much larger clone is a single base away; this may be a read error. Lacking the conserved final phenylalanine or tryptophan, this CDR3 likely reflects a read error. J is TRBJ1-2 and V is TRBV4-2, with D tentatively TRBD1 (6 bases). The CDR3 extends over 14 amino acids. Germline V gene data show CDR1 as LGHNA and CDR2 as YNFKEQ. The CDR3 protein is CASSEDNRENGYTY. DNA for the CDR3: TGTGCCAGCAGCGAAGACAACAGGGAGAATGGCTACACCTAC.

This clonotype was seen at least ten times. The CDR3 spells CAIRDTLGQLGGYTF. The CDR3 nucleotides read TGTGCCATCAGGGACACCCTGGGACAGTTAGGCGGCTACACCTTC. This chain joins TRBV10-3 and TRBJ1-2; TRBD1 matches 7 bases. The V gene's germline CDR1 is ENHRY and CDR2 SYGVKD. The V and J ends lost 6 bases and 8 bases, in that order; junction bases with no gene match: 15. The CDR3 sequence is 15 residues long.